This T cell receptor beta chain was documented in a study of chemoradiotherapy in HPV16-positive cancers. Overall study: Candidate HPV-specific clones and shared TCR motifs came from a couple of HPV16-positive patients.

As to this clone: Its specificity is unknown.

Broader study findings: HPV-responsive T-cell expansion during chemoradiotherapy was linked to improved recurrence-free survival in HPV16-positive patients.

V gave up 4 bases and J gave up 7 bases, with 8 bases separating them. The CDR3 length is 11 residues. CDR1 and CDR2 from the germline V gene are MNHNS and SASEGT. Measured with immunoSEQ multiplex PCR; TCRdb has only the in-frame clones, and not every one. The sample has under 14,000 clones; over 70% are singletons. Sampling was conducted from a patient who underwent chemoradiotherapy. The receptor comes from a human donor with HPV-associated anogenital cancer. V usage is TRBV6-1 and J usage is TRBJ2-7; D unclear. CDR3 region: CASSGRREQYV. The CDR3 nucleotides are TGTGCCAGCAGTGGAAGACGAGAGCAGTACGTC.